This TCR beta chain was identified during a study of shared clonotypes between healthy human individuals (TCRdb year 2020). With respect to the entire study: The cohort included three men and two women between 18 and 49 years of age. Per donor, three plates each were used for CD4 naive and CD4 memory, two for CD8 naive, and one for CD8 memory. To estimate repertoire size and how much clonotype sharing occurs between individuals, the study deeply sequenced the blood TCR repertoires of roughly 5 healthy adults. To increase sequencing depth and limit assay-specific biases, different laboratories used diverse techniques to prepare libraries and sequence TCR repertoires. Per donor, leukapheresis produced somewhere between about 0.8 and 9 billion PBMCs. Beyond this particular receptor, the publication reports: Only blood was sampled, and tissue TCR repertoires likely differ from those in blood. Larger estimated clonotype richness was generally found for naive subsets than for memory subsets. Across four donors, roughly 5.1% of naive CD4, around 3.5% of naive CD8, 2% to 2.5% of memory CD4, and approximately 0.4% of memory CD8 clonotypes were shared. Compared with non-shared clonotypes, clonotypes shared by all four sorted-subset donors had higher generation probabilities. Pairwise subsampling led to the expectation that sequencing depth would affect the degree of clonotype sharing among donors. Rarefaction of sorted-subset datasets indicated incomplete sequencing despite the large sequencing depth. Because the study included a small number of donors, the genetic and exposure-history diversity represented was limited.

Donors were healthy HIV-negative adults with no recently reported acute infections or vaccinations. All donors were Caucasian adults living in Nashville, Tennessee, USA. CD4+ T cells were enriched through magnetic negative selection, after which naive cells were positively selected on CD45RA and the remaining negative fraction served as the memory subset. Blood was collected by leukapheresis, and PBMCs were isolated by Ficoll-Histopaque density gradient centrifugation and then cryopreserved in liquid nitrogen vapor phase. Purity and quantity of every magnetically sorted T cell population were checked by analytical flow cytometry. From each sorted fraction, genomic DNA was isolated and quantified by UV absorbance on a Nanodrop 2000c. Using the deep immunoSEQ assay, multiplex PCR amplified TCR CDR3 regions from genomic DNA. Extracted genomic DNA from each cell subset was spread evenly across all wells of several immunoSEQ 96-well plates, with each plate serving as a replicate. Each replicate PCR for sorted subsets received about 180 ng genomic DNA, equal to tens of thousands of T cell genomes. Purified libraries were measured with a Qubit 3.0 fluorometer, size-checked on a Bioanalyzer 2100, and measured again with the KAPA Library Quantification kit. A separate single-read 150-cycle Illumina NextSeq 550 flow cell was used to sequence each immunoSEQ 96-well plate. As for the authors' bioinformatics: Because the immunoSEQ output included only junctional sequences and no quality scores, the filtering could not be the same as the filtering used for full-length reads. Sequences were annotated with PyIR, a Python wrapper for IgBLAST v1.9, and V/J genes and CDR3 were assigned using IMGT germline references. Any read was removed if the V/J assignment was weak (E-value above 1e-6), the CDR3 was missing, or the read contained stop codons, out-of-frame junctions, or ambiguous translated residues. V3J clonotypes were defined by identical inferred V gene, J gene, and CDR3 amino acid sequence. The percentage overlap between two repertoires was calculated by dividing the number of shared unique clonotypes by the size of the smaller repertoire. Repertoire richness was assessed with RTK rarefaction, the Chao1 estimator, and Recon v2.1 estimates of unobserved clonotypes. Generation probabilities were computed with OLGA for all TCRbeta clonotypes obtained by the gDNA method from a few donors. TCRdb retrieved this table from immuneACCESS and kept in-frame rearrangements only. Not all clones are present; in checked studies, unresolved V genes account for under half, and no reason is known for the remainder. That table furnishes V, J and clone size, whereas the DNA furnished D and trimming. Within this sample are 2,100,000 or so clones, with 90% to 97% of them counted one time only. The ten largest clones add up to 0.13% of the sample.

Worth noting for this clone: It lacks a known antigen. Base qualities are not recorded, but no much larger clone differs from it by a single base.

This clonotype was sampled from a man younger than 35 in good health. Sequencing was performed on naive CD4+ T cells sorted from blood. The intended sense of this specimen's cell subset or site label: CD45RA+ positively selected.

The nucleotide sequence reads as follows: TGCGCCAGCAGCCAAGGAACAGGGCGAGGCACAGATACGCAGTATTTT. Its coded protein is CASSQGTGRGTDTQYF. The chain uses TRBV4-1 and TRBJ2-3; TRBD1 is a weak D gene call, 6 bases matching. CDR3 length: 16 amino acids, cysteine to phenylalanine. CDR3 DNA only is kept here, 48 bases in frame from base 1. The germline V gene supplies CDR1 MGHRA and CDR2 YSYEKL. The V end loses 1 base and the J end loses 1 base, and a stretch of 12 bases separates them.